One and the same sample provided the 30 T cell receptor beta chains below, sequenced in a study of OX40 agonist ivuxolimab in advanced cancers. The protocol was immunoSEQ multiplex PCR, while the TCRdb copy is restricted to in-frame clones and leaves out a portion. The sample has roughly 41,000 clones, about 91% seen once; the top ten hold approximately 12%. The material was CD4+ or CD8+ T cells sorted from blood, obtained in a trial of the OX40 agonist ivuxolimab. All receptors come from an adult with an advanced solid tumor such as melanoma, head and neck, liver or kidney cancer.

The V gene is TRBV27, the J gene TRBJ1-5, with TRBD1 matching over 7 bases. The CDR3 contains 14 residues. V shed 2 bases, J shed 2 bases, and the junction held 0 bases outside the gene matches. CDR1 MNHEY and CDR2 SMNVEV come from the germline V gene (reference sequence). CDR3 sequence reads: CASSLQGGNQPQHF. The CDR3 DNA reads TGTGCCAGCAGTTTACAGGGGGGCAATCAGCCCCAGCATTTT.

This clone has only one observation. This chain joins TRBV19 and TRBJ1-1, with a possible D match to TRBD1 (5 bases). Trimming took 5 bases from V and 3 from J, leaving 13 bases between them. The germline CDR1 and CDR2 sequences are LNHDA and SQIVND (reference sequence). This CDR3 is 14 amino acids long. In nucleotides, the CDR3 is TGTGCCAGTAGTTTCCAAGGAGGGGACACTGAAGCTTTCTTT. Its translation is CASSFQGGDTEAFF.

A note on this clone: A junction boundary mismatches the germline segment, possibly from a read error. The chain joins TRBV7-7 to TRBJ2-2, with 7 bases identical to TRBD1. The V gene's germline CDR1 is SSHAT and CDR2 FNYEAQ (reference sequence). The CDR3 is 16 amino acids. CDR3 amino acids: CASSLETGRFTGELFF. The CDR3, as DNA: TGTGCTAGCAGCTTAGAGACAGGGCGGTTCACCGGGGAGCTGTTTTTT.

This chain uses TRBV5-6 with TRBJ1-6; D remains unclear. Trimming removed 2 bases from V and 3 bases from J, with 12 bases in between. The germline V gene encodes CDR1 SGHDT and CDR2 YYEEEE. The CDR3 consists of 16 residues. The CDR3 DNA reads TGTGCCAGCAGCTTACGGGAGAGTCTCTATAATTCACCCCTCCACTTT. This gives the protein CASSLRESLYNSPLHF.

This chain joins TRBV28 and TRBJ2-7; 16 nucleotides align to TRBD2. CDR3 length equals 20 residues. Losses at the gene ends were 3 bases for V and 0 bases for J; bases not matched to a gene: 11. CDR1 and CDR2 (germline): MDHEN, SYDVKM. The CDR3 coding sequence is TGTGCCAGCAGTTTTCCTGGGACTAGCGGGAGGGCCGTGAGCTCCTACGAGCAGTACTTC. It is translated as CASSFPGTSGRAVSSYEQYF. The complete variable domain, with remaining parts taken from reference TRBV28 and TRBJ2-7, reads DVKVTQSSRYLVKRTGEKVFLECVQDMDHENMFWYRQDPGLGLRLIYFSYDVKMKEKGDIPEGYSVSREKKERFSLILESASTNQTSMYLCASSFPGTSGRAVSSYEQYFGPGTRLTVT.

The J gene is TRBJ1-1, the V gene TRBV20-1; no clear D gene. This CDR3 has 10 residues. Germline values: CDR1 DFQATT, CDR2 SNEGSKA (reference sequence). V was shortened by 5 bases and J by 8 bases, with 9 bases between the two germline ends. CDR3 DNA sequence: TGCAGTGCTCGGAGTCCCGAAGCTTTCTTT. Translation gives CSARSPEAFF.

Remarks on this clone: A far more abundant clone sits one base away, making this likely a read error. Other DNA sequences of this sample code for an identical CDR3. The rearrangement links TRBV11-2 to TRBJ2-1; 11 bases are a match to TRBD2. The CDR3 is made up of 16 amino acids. CDR1 and CDR2 from the germline V gene are SGHAT and FQNNGV. J was trimmed by 5 bases and V by 5 bases; bases with no gene match: 8. CDR3 bases: TGTGCCAGCAGCCAAGATCCTAGCGGGGGGAACAATGAGCAGTTCTTC. Protein sequence: CASSQDPSGGNNEQFF. Together with reference TRBV11-2 and TRBJ2-1, the CDR3 gives the full variable domain: EAGVAQSPRYKIIEKRQSVAFWCNPISGHATLYWYQQILGQGPKLLIQFQNNGVVDDSQLPKDRFSAERLKGVDSTLKIQPAKLEDSAVYLCASSQDPSGGNNEQFFGPGTRLTVL.

The rearrangement uses TRBV7-9 and TRBJ2-3, with D perhaps given as TRBD1 or TRBD2 (6 bases each). V was clipped by 0 bases and J by 4 bases, with 14 bases between them. The CDR3 covers 16 residues. Germline V gene lookup returns CDR1 SEHNR and CDR2 FQNEAQ (reference sequence). CDR3 nucleotide sequence: TGTGCCAGCAGCTTAGCGCCGGGGGCCGAGGCAGATACGCAGTATTTT. Its translation: CASSLAPGAEADTQYF.

The genes are TRBV7-3 and TRBJ2-5, with D possibly being TRBD1 (7 bases). The CDR3 runs 14 residues. V shed 5 bases and J shed 4 bases, with 14 bases lying between them. The V gene's germline CDR1 is SGHTA and CDR2 FQGTGA. The chain's CDR3 is CASSPEEGAETQYF. In nucleotides, the CDR3 is TGTGCCAGCAGCCCGGAGGAGGGGGCAGAGACCCAGTACTTC.

V gene TRBV6-1 combines with J gene TRBJ2-1; D is possibly TRBD1 or TRBD2 (6 bases each). CDR3 length: 15 residues. The germline CDR1 and CDR2 sequences are MNHNS and SASEGT. Trimming took 7 bases from V and 8 from J, leaving 21 bases between them. The CDR3 reads CASNPRGPVMDEQFF. DNA for the CDR3: TGTGCCAGCAACCCCCGGGGGCCGGTGATGGATGAGCAGTTCTTC.

This clone was recorded only once. J is TRBJ1-1 and V is TRBV5-6; D is unclear. V was cut by 3 bases and J by 1 base, with 16 bases left in between. CDR3 length: 16 residues. Germline values: CDR1 SGHDT, CDR2 YYEEEE. This CDR3 is CASSSTHFGSNTEAFF. The DNA for the CDR3 is TGTGCCAGCAGCTCGACCCATTTTGGTTCGAACACTGAAGCTTTCTTT.

The chain combines TRBV9 with TRBJ1-4, with D maybe TRBD1 (6 bases). Germline assignment: CDR1 SGDLS and CDR2 YYNGEE. The V and J ends lost 6 bases and 8 bases respectively, with 17 bases between them. The CDR3 sequence is 14 residues long. DNA for the CDR3: TGTGCCAGCAACAAAAGGGGGGCTGGGGAAAAACTGTTTTTT. As protein: CASNKRGAGEKLFF. Full variable domain (remainder filled in from reference TRBV9 and TRBJ1-4): DSGVTQTPKHLITATGQRVTLRCSPRSGDLSVYWYQQSLDQGLQFLIQYYNGEERAKGNILERFSAQQFPDLHSELNLSSLELGDSALYFCASNKRGAGEKLFFGSGTQLSVL.

The rearrangement joins TRBV19 to TRBJ1-1, with D unresolved. V lost 0 bases and J lost 2, with 10 bases in between. This CDR3 has 15 residues. Germline V CDR1 and CDR2: LNHDA, SQIVND (reference sequence). The CDR3 nucleotides read TGTGCCAGTAGTATAGATCAAGGACCCAACACTGAAGCTTTCTTT. Its translation is CASSIDQGPNTEAFF.

The chain is built from TRBV9 and TRBJ2-3; TRBD2 agrees at 10 bases. From germline, CDR1 is SGDLS and CDR2 YYNGEE. The CDR3 consists of 16 residues. V lost 3 bases, J lost 4 bases, and 8 bases stayed unmatched. In DNA, the CDR3 is TGTGCCAGCAGCGCGTTAGCGGGAGGATCGGCAGATACGCAGTATTTT. This encodes CASSALAGGSADTQYF.

As DNA, the CDR3 is TGTGCCAGCAGCTTAGCGGGGGACAGGGGGACATACGAGCAGTACTTC. This encodes CASSLAGDRGTYEQYF. The gene calls are TRBV7-8 and TRBJ2-7; 11 positions agree with TRBD1. Trimming removed 0 bases from V and 4 bases from J; junction bases left unmatched: 5. Germline V gene lookup returns CDR1 SGHVS and CDR2 FQNEAQ. The CDR3 totals 16 residues.

The genes are TRBV5-6 and TRBJ2-2; 8 nucleotides align to TRBD1. Germline V gene data show CDR1 as SGHDT and CDR2 as YYEEEE. The CDR3 runs 14 residues. V lost 0 bases, J lost 8 bases, and 3 bases stayed unmatched. CDR3 sequence reads: CASSLGQGIGELFF. The CDR3 DNA sequence: TGTGCCAGCAGCTTGGGACAGGGGATAGGGGAGCTGTTTTTT.

This rearrangement joins TRBV7-9 to TRBJ1-1, with 7 bases fitting TRBD1. V lost 1 base, J lost 2 bases, and 4 bases stayed unmatched. There are 15 residues in the CDR3. Germline V gene sequence: CDR1 SEHNR, CDR2 FQNEAQ (reference sequence). CDR3 sequence reads: CASSLEGAGNTEAFF. The DNA of the CDR3 is TGTGCCAGCAGCTTAGAGGGGGCGGGTAACACTGAAGCTTTCTTT.

The chain couples TRBV27 to TRBJ1-4, with D perhaps matching TRBD1 (6 bases). This CDR3 has 15 residues. V was shortened by 0 bases and J by 4 bases, with 9 bases between the two germline ends. Germline CDR1 reads MNHEY; CDR2 reads SMNVEV (reference sequence). The CDR3 protein is CASSLSGTINEKLFF. The CDR3 coding sequence is TGTGCCAGCAGTTTATCGGGGACAATTAATGAAAAACTGTTTTTT.

The gene calls are TRBV7-9 and TRBJ2-6; D ambiguous. The CDR3 runs to 16 residues. CDR1 SEHNR and CDR2 FQNEAQ come from the germline V gene (reference sequence). V was trimmed by 2 bases and J by 0 bases, leaving 8 bases between them. CDR3 nucleotides: TGTGCCAGCAGCTTACTCGCGAACTCTGGGGCCAACGTCCTGACTTTC. Translation gives CASSLLANSGANVLTF.

V gene TRBV9 combines with J gene TRBJ2-1, with 8 nucleotides matching TRBD1. V shed 3 bases and J 9 bases; nucleotides not matched to a gene: 5. This CDR3 is 13 amino acids long. From germline, CDR1 is SGDLS and CDR2 YYNGEE. The chain's CDR3 is CASSAGGFGEQFF. CDR3 nucleotide sequence: TGTGCCAGCAGCGCAGGGGGCTTCGGTGAGCAGTTCTTC.

V gene TRBV6-5 combines with J gene TRBJ1-5, with TRBD1 as a possible D gene (5 bases). The CDR3 covers 14 residues. V gave up 5 bases and J gave up 3 bases, with 11 bases separating them. The germline V gene encodes CDR1 MNHEY and CDR2 SVGAGI. CDR3 DNA: TGTGCCAGCAGTCCTCGACAGTACAATCAGCCCCAGCATTTT. Its protein is CASSPRQYNQPQHF.

The chain is built from TRBV19 and TRBJ1-5; D remains ambiguous. The germline gives CDR1 LNHDA, CDR2 SQIVND (reference sequence). This CDR3 region has 16 residues. V lost 1 base, J lost 5 bases, and 15 bases lay in between. The DNA of the CDR3 is TGTGCCAGTAGTATAGGTGGGCCACCATTCCATCAGCCCCAGCATTTT. It encodes CASSIGGPPFHQPQHF.

CDR3 sequence: CASSQESNQPQHF. In DNA form, the CDR3 reads TGCGCCAGCAGCCAAGAGAGCAATCAGCCCCAGCATTTT. The chain couples TRBV4-3 to TRBJ1-5; no clear D gene. The CDR3 loop spans 13 amino acids. Per germline, CDR1 LGHNA and CDR2 YSLEER. Trimming took off 0 bases at V and 1 base at J, with 1 base between the two ends.

The chain links TRBV27 to TRBJ1-6; 8 nucleotides match TRBD1. Losses at the gene ends were 7 bases for V and 6 bases for J; bases not matched to a gene: 5. This CDR3 comprises 14 residues. The germline gives CDR1 MNHEY, CDR2 SMNVEV (reference sequence). This CDR3 reads CASTSGGGNSPLHF. The CDR3 nucleotides read TGTGCCAGCACTTCAGGGGGCGGTAATTCACCCCTCCACTTT.

The chain recombines TRBV19 with TRBJ2-3; TRBD2 agrees at 10 bases. V trimming: 6 bases; J trimming: 6 bases; junction bases outside the gene matches: 9. Germline loops: CDR1 LNHDA, CDR2 SQIVND (reference sequence). The CDR3 totals 15 residues. The CDR3 nucleotides are TGTGCCAGTAGCACTAGCGGGATGATGGGTGATACGCAGTATTTT. It specifies CASSTSGMMGDTQYF.

This chain links TRBV6-5 with TRBJ1-1; D ambiguous. Trimming stripped 2 bases from V and 0 bases from J, with 13 bases between. Germline CDR1 and CDR2: MNHEY and SVGAGI. CDR3 length equals 16 residues. The CDR3: CASSYEDGHMNTEAFF. The CDR3 DNA follows: TGTGCCAGCAGTTACGAGGACGGCCACATGAACACTGAAGCTTTCTTT.

The genes are TRBV6-5 and TRBJ1-5; no definite D call. This CDR3 contains 15 residues. Germline-derived CDR1 and CDR2 are MNHEY and SVGAGI. V shed 6 bases and J shed 0 bases, with 12 bases lying between them. Here the CDR3 reads CASRVGRYSNQPQHF. CDR3 DNA: TGTGCCAGCAGGGTGGGAAGGTATAGCAATCAGCCCCAGCATTTT.

The J gene is TRBJ1-2, the V gene TRBV27; no clear D gene. Germline CDR1 is MNHEY and CDR2 is SMNVEV (reference sequence). This CDR3 spans 14 amino acids. V gave up 2 bases and J gave up 2 bases, with 9 bases separating them. DNA for the CDR3: TGTGCCAGCAGTTTACTTACAACAAACTATGGCTACACCTTC. This sequence encodes CASSLLTTNYGYTF.

The chain joins TRBV14 to TRBJ1-6; D is uncertain. The CDR3 extends over 15 amino acids. Trimming removed 3 bases from V and 7 bases from J, with 13 bases in between. Germline-derived CDR1 and CDR2 are SGHDN and FVKESK. CDR3 sequence: CASSQAENENSPLHF. CDR3 in DNA: TGTGCCAGCAGCCAGGCCGAGAACGAAAATTCACCCCTCCACTTT.

The V gene is TRBV2, the J gene TRBJ2-5, with a weak D call TRBD2 (6 bases). The CDR3 is 14 amino acids. The germline V gene encodes CDR1 SNHLY and CDR2 FYNNEI. With 2 bases removed from V and 7 bases from J, the gap between germline ends came to 14 bases. The CDR3 here is CASSERGSFGTQYF. CDR3 nucleotide sequence: TGTGCCAGCAGTGAACGGGGGTCATTCGGGACCCAGTACTTC.